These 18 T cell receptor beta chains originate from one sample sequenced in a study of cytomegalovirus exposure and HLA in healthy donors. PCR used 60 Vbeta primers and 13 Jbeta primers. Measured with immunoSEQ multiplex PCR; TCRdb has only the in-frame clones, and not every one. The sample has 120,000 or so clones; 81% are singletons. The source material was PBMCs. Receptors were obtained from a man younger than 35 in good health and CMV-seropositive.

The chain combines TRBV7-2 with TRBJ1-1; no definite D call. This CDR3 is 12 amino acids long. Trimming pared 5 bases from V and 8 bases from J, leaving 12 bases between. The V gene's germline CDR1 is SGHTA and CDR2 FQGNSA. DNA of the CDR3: TGTGCCAGCAGCCCCATGAGGGCAGAAGCTTTCTTT. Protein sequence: CASSPMRAEAFF.

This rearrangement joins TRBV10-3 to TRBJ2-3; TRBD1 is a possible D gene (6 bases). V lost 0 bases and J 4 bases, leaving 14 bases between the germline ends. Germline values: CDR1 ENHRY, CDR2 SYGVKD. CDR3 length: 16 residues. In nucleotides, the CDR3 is TGTGCCATCAGTGAGTCCCCAGGGGTTCGTGCAGATACGCAGTATTTT. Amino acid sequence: CAISESPGVRADTQYF.

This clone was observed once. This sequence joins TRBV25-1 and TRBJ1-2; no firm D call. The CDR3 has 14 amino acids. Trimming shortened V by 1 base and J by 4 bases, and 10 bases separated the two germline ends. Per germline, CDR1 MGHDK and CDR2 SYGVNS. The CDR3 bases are TGTGCCAGCAGTGAATCGGGAAGAGTCTATGGCTACACCTTC. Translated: CASSESGRVYGYTF.

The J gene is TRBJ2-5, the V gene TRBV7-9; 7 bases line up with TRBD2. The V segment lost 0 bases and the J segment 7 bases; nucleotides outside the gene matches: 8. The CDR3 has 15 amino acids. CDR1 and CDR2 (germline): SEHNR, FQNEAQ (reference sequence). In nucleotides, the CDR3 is TGTGCCAGCAGCTTAGCAGCGGGGCCCGGAGGGACCCAGTACTTC. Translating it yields CASSLAAGPGGTQYF.

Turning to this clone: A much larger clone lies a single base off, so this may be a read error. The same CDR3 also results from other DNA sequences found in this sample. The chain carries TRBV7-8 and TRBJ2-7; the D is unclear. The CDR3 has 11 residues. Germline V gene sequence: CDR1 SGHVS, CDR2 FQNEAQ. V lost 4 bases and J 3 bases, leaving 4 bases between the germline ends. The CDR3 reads CASSSYYEQYF. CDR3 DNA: TGTGCCAGCAGCTCCTACTACGAGCAGTACTTC.

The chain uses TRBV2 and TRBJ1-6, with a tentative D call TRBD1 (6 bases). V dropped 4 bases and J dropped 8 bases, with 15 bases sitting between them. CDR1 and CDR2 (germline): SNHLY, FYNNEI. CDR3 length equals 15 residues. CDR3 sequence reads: CASSVLQGWDSPLHF. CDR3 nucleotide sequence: TGTGCCAGCAGTGTATTACAGGGATGGGATTCACCCCTCCACTTT.

CDR3 nucleotide sequence: TGTGCCAGTAGTGTCGACAGGGTTGGGGCCAACGTCCTGACTTTC. Its protein product is CASSVDRVGANVLTF. V usage is TRBV19 and J usage is TRBJ2-6, with TRBD1 matching over 7 bases. CDR3 length equals 15 residues. Germline CDR1 is LNHDA and CDR2 is SQIVND (reference sequence). After removal of 5 bases from V and 3 bases from J, the junction contained 4 bases not matched to a gene.

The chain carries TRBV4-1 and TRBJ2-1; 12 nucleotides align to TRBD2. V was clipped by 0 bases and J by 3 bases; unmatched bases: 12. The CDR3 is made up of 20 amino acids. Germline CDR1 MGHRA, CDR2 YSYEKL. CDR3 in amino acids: CASSQELAGGLFSDYNEQFF. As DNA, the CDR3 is TGCGCCAGCAGCCAAGAACTAGCGGGGGGCCTCTTCTCTGACTACAATGAGCAGTTCTTC.

For the CDR3, the DNA is TGTGCCTGCTCGGGACTAGCGGGCTACGAGCAGTACTTC. Protein product: CACSGLAGYEQYF. The chain couples TRBV30 to TRBJ2-5; TRBD2 matches 12 bases. TRBJ2-7 explains the end of the DNA better; the J call may be wrong. Germline assignment: CDR1 GTSNPN and CDR2 SVGIG (reference sequence). This CDR3 spans 13 amino acids.

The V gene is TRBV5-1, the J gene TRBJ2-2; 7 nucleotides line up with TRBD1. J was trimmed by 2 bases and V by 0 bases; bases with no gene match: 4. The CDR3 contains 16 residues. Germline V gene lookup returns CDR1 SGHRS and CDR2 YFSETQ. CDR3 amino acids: CASSLGGQFNTGELFF. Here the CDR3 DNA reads TGCGCCAGCAGCTTGGGGGGACAGTTTAACACCGGGGAGCTGTTTTTT.

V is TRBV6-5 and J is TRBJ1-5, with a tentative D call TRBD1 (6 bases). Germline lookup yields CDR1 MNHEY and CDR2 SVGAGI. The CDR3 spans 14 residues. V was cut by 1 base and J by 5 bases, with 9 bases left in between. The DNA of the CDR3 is TGTGCCAGCAGTTACTACCAGGGGTATCAGCCCCAGCATTTT. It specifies CASSYYQGYQPQHF.

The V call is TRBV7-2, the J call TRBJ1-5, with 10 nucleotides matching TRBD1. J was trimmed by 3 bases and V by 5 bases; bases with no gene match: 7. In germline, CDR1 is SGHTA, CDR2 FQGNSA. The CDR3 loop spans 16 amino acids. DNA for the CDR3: TGTGCCAGCAGCAGGATGGACAGGGGGTACAATCAGCCCCAGCATTTT. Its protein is CASSRMDRGYNQPQHF.

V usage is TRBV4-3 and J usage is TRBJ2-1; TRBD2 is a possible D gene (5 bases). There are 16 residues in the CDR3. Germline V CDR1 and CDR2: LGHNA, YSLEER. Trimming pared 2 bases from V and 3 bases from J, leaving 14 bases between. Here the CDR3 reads CASSQLASTNYNEQFF. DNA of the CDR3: TGCGCCAGCAGCCAATTAGCGTCGACGAACTACAATGAGCAGTTCTTC.

The CDR3 sequence is CASRGQTSSGNTIYF. The CDR3 nucleotides read TGTGCCAGCAGAGGACAGACGAGCTCTGGAAACACCATATATTTT. V is TRBV7-9 and J is TRBJ1-3; tentatively, D is TRBD1 (6 bases). The CDR3 is made up of 15 amino acids. V was trimmed by 6 bases and J by 0 bases, leaving 12 bases between them. CDR1 and CDR2 from the germline V gene are SEHNR and FQNEAQ (reference sequence).

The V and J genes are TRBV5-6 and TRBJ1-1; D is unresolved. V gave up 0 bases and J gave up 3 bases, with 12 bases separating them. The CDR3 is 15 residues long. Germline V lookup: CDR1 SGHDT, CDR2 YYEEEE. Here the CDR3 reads CASSLAPFPDTEAFF. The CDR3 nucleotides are TGTGCCAGCAGCTTGGCCCCCTTTCCGGACACTGAAGCTTTCTTT.

This CDR3 reads CAWARGGTGNTIYF. For the CDR3, the DNA is TGTGCCTGGGCCCGGGGGGGGACTGGAAACACCATATATTTT. J is TRBJ1-3 and V is TRBV30; D possibly corresponds to TRBD1 (5 bases). Per germline, CDR1 GTSNPN and CDR2 SVGIG (reference sequence). This CDR3 has 14 amino acids. V was pared by 5 bases and J by 2 bases, with 13 bases between.

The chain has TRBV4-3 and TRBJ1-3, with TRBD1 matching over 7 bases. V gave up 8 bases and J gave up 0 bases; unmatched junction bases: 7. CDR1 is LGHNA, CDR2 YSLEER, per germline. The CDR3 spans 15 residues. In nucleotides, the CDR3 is TGCGCCAGCTCCCGGACAGGAGCCTCTGGAAACACCATATATTTT. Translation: CASSRTGASGNTIYF.

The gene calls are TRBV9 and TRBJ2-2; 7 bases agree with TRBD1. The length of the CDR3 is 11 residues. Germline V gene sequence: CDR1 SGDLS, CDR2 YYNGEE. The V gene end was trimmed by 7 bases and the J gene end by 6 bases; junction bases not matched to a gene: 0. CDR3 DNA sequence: TGTGCCAGCGACAGGGCCGGGGAGCTGTTTTTT. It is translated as CASDRAGELFF.